These 15 T cell receptor beta chains were sequenced from one sample in a study of blood T cell repertoires in COVID-19. The table came from immunoSEQ multiplex PCR; TCRdb's copy has only in-frame clones and leaves some out. The sample carries over 250,000 clones, 80% to 90% recorded once. What was sequenced was peripheral blood. The receptors here all came from a woman aged 50 to 60 with COVID-19, enrolled during active disease.

The chain joins TRBV19 to TRBJ2-3, with D perhaps matching TRBD2 (6 bases). Germline loops: CDR1 LNHDA, CDR2 SQIVND (reference sequence). The CDR3 extends over 16 amino acids. V lost 5 bases and J 3 bases, leaving 18 bases between the germline ends. The CDR3 sequence is CASSGAGPSATDTQYF. The CDR3 DNA reads as TGTGCCAGTAGTGGGGCGGGGCCTTCGGCGACAGATACGCAGTATTTT.

The count of this clone is one. This sequence joins TRBV27 and TRBJ1-6; 9 bases are shared with TRBD1. Trimming cost V 6 bases and J 4 bases; bases outside gene matches: 7. Germline values: CDR1 MNHEY, CDR2 SMNVEV (reference sequence). This CDR3 has 16 amino acids. This chain's CDR3 is CASRMDRGVYNSPLHF. The CDR3 DNA follows: TGTGCCAGCAGAATGGACAGGGGAGTTTATAATTCACCCCTCCACTTT.

Details on this clone: Other nucleotide sequences in the sample specify the same CDR3. This rearrangement joins TRBV11-3 to TRBJ2-3; D is unclear. Per the germline V gene, CDR1 is SGHNT and CDR2 is YENEEA. There are 13 residues in the CDR3. The V and J ends lost 1 base and 3 bases respectively, with 5 bases between them. CDR3 sequence (DNA): TGTGCCAGCAGCTTAGGCGGAACAGATACGCAGTATTTT. Residues: CASSLGGTDTQYF.

The chain links TRBV7-2 to TRBJ1-5; TRBD1 might be the D (6 bases). V was cut by 6 bases and J by 4 bases, with 10 bases left in between. There are 13 residues in the CDR3. CDR1 is SGHTA and CDR2 is FQGNSA in the germline V gene. The DNA for the CDR3 is TGTGCCAGCAGTCGGGACATAAATCAGCCCCAGCATTTT. Protein sequence: CASSRDINQPQHF.

In this sample, this clone turned up many times. V gene TRBV10-3 combines with J gene TRBJ1-5, with D perhaps TRBD1 (6 bases). Trimming removed 2 bases from V and 6 bases from J, with 8 bases in between. From germline, CDR1 is ENHRY and CDR2 SYGVKD. The CDR3 is made up of 13 amino acids. DNA for the CDR3: TGTGCCATCAGTGAGCAGGGGACTCAGCCCCAGCATTTT. This gives the protein CAISEQGTQPQHF.

This chain joins TRBV2 and TRBJ1-2; 8 bases fit TRBD1. Germline V gene sequence: CDR1 SNHLY, CDR2 FYNNEI. The CDR3 loop spans 17 amino acids. Germline trimming cut 4 bases from V and 3 bases from J; bases unmatched to any gene: 13. This CDR3 is CASSARQGARIDYGYTF. In nucleotides, the CDR3 is TGTGCCAGCAGTGCCCGGCAGGGGGCGCGGATTGACTATGGCTACACCTTC. Drawing the rest from reference TRBV2 and TRBJ1-2, the complete variable domain is EPEVTQTPSHQVTQMGQEVILRCVPISNHLYFYWYRQILGQKVEFLVSFYNNEISEKSEIFDDQFSVERPDGSNFTLKIRSTKLEDSAMYFCASSARQGARIDYGYTFGSGTRLTVV.

Points on this clone: Other nucleotide sequences in the sample specify the same CDR3. The rearrangement links TRBV6-5 to TRBJ1-6; 7 bases fit TRBD1. V trimming: 6 bases; J trimming: 5 bases; junction bases outside the gene matches: 4. Germline V gene data show CDR1 as MNHEY and CDR2 as SVGAGI. The CDR3 contains 14 residues. The CDR3 region has the DNA TGTGCCAGCAGCCGTACAGGGGATAATTCACCCCTCCACTTT. Protein sequence: CASSRTGDNSPLHF.

V usage is TRBV5-1 and J usage is TRBJ2-2; D unresolved. CDR1 SGHRS and CDR2 YFSETQ come from the germline V gene. The CDR3 runs to 14 residues. V lost 4 bases and J 4 bases, leaving 11 bases between the germline ends. CDR3 DNA: TGCGCCAGCAGCGACACAGTTACCACCGGGGAGCTGTTTTTT. As protein: CASSDTVTTGELFF.

The rearrangement uses TRBV5-6 and TRBJ1-1; 10 positions agree with TRBD1. The CDR3 sequence is 16 residues long. Germline V gene lookup returns CDR1 SGHDT and CDR2 YYEEEE. V was pared by 2 bases and J by 1 base, with 5 bases of the junction left unmatched. CDR3 sequence: CASSFRDRGSNTEAFF. The CDR3 region has the DNA TGTGCCAGCAGCTTTCGGGACAGGGGATCGAACACTGAAGCTTTCTTT.

The rearrangement joins TRBV10-3 to TRBJ1-1; 7 bases match TRBD1. The CDR3 is 14 amino acids. Trimming removed 4 bases from V and 4 bases from J; junction bases left unmatched: 6. From germline, CDR1 is ENHRY and CDR2 SYGVKD. CDR3 residues: CAISAGTASTEAFF. For the CDR3, the DNA is TGTGCCATCAGTGCCGGGACAGCGTCCACTGAAGCTTTCTTT.

V gene TRBV3-1 (or the pseudogene TRBV3-2) combines with J gene TRBJ1-4; D uncertain. The V end lost 4 bases, the J end lost 9 bases, and 21 bases lay between the germline ends. From germline, CDR1 is LGHDT and CDR2 YNNKEL (reference sequence). The CDR3 runs 16 residues. The CDR3 nucleotides are TGTGCCAGCAGCCCCAACGGTCCTTTAACGAATCAAAAACTGTTTTTT. It is translated as CASSPNGPLTNQKLFF.

V gene TRBV14 combines with J gene TRBJ1-2; 8 positions agree with TRBD1. This CDR3 has 14 residues. Germline CDR1 is SGHDN and CDR2 is FVKESK. The J segment lost 7 bases and the V segment lost 0 bases, leaving 4 bases of the junction unmatched. The CDR3 bases are TGTGCCAGCAGCCAAGACAGGGGGCGATTTGGCTACACCTTC. This gives the protein CASSQDRGRFGYTF. The complete variable domain, with remaining parts taken from reference TRBV14 and TRBJ1-2, reads EAGVTQFPSHSVIEKGQTVTLRCDPISGHDNLYWYRRVMGKEIKFLLHFVKESKQDESGMPNNRFLAERTGGTYSTLKVQPAELEDSGVYFCASSQDRGRFGYTFGSGTRLTVV.

The chain uses TRBV20-1 and TRBJ1-2, with 8 bases identical to TRBD1. The CDR3 contains 11 residues. Germline trimming cut 4 bases from V and 8 bases from J; bases unmatched to any gene: 3. The germline V gene encodes CDR1 DFQATT and CDR2 SNEGSKA (reference sequence). CDR3 protein: CSATTGAGYTF. The DNA of the CDR3 is TGCAGTGCTACGACAGGGGCCGGCTACACCTTC.

V usage is TRBV7-2 and J usage is TRBJ1-5; 7 bases agree with TRBD1. V lost 4 bases, J lost 6 bases, and 6 bases stayed unmatched. CDR1 is SGHTA, CDR2 FQGNSA, per germline. The CDR3 contains 14 residues. The DNA of the CDR3 is TGTGCCAGCAGCTGGGGACAGACGGGTCAGCCCCAGCATTTT. This translates into CASSWGQTGQPQHF.

The chain joins TRBV27 to TRBJ2-3; TRBD2 agrees at 11 bases. This CDR3 spans 15 amino acids. Germline CDR1 MNHEY, CDR2 SMNVEV (reference sequence). V shed 3 bases, J shed 4 bases, and the junction held 3 bases outside the gene matches. CDR3 in DNA: TGTGCCAGCAGTTTTAGCGGGAGGGGTTCAGATACGCAGTATTTT. Amino acid sequence: CASSFSGRGSDTQYF.